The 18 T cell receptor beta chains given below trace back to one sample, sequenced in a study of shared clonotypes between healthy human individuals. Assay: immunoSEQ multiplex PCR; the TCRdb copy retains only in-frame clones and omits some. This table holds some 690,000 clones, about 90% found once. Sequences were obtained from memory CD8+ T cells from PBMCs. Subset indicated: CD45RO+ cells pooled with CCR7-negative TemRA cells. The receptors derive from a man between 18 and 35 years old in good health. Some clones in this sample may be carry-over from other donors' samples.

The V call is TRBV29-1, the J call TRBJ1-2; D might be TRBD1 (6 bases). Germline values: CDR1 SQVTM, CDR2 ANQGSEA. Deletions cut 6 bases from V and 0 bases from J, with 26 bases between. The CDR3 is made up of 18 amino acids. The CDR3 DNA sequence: TGCAGCGTCGGGGGACAACTCCGAGAAAGCAAAGCTAACTATGGCTACACCTTC. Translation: CSVGGQLRESKANYGYTF.

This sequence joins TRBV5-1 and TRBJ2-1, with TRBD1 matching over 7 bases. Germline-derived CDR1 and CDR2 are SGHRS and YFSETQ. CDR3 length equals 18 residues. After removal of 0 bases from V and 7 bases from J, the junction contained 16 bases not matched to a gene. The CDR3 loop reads CASSLAVGARGPGNEQFF. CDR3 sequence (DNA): TGCGCCAGCAGCTTGGCCGTCGGGGCGAGGGGGCCTGGGAATGAGCAGTTCTTC.

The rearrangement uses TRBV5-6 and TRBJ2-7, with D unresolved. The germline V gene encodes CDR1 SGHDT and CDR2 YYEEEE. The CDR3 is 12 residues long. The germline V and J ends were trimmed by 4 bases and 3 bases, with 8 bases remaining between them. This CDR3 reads CASSLTRYEQYF. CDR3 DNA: TGTGCCAGCAGCCTCACGCGCTACGAGCAGTACTTC.

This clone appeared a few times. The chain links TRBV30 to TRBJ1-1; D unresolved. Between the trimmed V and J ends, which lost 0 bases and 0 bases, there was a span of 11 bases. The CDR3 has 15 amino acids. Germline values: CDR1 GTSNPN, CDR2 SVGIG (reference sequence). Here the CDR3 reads CAWSVTAPVNTEAFF. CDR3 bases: TGTGCCTGGAGTGTAACAGCGCCGGTGAACACTGAAGCTTTCTTT.

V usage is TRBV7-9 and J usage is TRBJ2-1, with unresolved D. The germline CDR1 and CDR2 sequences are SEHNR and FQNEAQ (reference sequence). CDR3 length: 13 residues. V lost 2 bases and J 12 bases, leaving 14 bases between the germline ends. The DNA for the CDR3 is TGTGCCAGCAGCTTACGGAAACAGTGGGGGCAGTTCTTC. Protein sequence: CASSLRKQWGQFF.

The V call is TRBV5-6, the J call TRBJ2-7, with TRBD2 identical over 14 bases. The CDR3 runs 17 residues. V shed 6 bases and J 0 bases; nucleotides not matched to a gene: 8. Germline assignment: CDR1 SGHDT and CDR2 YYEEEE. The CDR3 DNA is TGTGCCAGCACTCCGGGACTAGCGGGAGCCAGCTCCTACGAGCAGTACTTC. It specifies CASTPGLAGASSYEQYF.

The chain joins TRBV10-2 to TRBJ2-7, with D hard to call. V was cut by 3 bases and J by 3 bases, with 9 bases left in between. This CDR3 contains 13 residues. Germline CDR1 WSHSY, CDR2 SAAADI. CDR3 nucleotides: TGCGCCAGCAGTGAAGGCCGGTTCTACGAGCAGTACTTC. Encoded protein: CASSEGRFYEQYF.

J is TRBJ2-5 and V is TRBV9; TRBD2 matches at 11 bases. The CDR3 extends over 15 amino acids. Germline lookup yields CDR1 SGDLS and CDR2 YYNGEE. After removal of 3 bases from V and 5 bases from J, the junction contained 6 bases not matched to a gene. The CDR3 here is CASSAGLADLETQYF. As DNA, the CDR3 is TGTGCCAGCAGCGCGGGACTAGCGGACCTCGAGACCCAGTACTTC.

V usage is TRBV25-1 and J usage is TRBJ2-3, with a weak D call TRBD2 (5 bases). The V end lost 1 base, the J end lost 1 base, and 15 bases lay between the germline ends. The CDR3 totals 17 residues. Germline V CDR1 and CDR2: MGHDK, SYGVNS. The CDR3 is CASSESEEYTRTDTQYF. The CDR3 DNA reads TGTGCCAGCAGTGAATCGGAGGAGTATACCCGCACAGATACGCAGTATTTT.

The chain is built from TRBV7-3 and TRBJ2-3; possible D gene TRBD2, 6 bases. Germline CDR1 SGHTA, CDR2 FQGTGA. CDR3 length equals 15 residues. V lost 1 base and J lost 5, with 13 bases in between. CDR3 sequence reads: CASSLIGGVVDTQYF. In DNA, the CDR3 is TGTGCCAGCAGCTTAATTGGCGGGGTAGTAGATACGCAGTATTTT. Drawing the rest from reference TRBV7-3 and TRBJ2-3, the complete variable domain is GAGVSQTPSNKVTEKGKYVELRCDPISGHTALYWYRQSLGQGPEFLIYFQGTGAADDSGLPNDRFFAVRPEGSVSTLKIQRTERGDSAVYLCASSLIGGVVDTQYFGPGTRLTVL.

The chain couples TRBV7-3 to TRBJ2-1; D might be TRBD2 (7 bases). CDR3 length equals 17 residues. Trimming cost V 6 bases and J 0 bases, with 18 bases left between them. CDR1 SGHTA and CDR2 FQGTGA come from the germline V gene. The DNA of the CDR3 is TGTGCCAGCAGTCTCAAGGGGGGGCGGAGCTCCTACAATGAGCAGTTCTTC. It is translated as CASSLKGGRSSYNEQFF.

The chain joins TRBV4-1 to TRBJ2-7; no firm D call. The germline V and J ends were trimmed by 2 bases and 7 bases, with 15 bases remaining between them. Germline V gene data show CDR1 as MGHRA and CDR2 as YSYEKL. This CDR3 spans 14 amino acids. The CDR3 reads CASSQNDWWGEQYF. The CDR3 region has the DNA TGCGCCAGCAGCCAAAACGACTGGTGGGGAGAGCAGTACTTC.

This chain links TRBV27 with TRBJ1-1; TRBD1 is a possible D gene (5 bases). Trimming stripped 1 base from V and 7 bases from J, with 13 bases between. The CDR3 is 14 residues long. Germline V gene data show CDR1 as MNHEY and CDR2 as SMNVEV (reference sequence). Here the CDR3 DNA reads TGTGCCAGCAGTTTATGGGGGGATCAAGGTGAAGCTTTCTTT. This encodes CASSLWGDQGEAFF.

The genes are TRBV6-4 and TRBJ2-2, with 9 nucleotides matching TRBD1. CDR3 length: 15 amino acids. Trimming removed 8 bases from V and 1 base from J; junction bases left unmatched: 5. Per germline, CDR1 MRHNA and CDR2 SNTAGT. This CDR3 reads CASALGQGNTGELFF. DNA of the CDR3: TGTGCCAGCGCCCTGGGACAGGGGAACACCGGGGAGCTGTTTTTT.

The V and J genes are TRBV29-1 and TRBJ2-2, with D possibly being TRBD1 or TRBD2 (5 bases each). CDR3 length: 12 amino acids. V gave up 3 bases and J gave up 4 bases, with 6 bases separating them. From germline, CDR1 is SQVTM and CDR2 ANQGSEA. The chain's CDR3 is CSVDGGTGELFF. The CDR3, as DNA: TGCAGCGTTGATGGGGGCACCGGGGAGCTGTTTTTT.

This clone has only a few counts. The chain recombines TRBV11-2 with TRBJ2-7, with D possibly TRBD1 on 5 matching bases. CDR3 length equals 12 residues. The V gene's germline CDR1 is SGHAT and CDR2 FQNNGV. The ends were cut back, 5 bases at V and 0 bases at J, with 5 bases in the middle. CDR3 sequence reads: CASSDSSYEQYF. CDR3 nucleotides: TGTGCCAGCAGCGACAGCTCCTACGAGCAGTACTTC.

Here the CDR3 DNA reads TGCGCCAGCACCCCCCAGGCCCGTGGCACCGGGGAGCTGTTTTTT. It yields the protein CASTPQARGTGELFF. The chain links TRBV4-3 to TRBJ2-2; no reliable D call. Germline loops: CDR1 LGHNA, CDR2 YSLEER. The V end lost 7 bases, the J end lost 4 bases, and 16 bases lay between the germline ends. The CDR3 runs 15 residues.

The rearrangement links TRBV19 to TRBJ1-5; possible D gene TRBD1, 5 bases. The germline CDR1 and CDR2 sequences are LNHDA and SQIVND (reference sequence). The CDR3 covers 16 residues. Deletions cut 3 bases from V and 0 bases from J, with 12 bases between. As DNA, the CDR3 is TGTGCCAGTAGTATGGACAACGACTATAGCAATCAGCCCCAGCATTTT. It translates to CASSMDNDYSNQPQHF.